These 29 T cell receptor beta chains came from one sample sequenced in a study of blood T cell repertoires in COVID-19. Assay: immunoSEQ multiplex PCR; the TCRdb copy retains only in-frame clones and omits some. The sample yields 80,000 or so clones, 88% seen once. Material: peripheral blood. These TCRs come from a human donor in a cohort sampled during active COVID-19.

The chain has TRBV24-1 and TRBJ2-1; 8 nucleotides line up with TRBD1. Looked up from germline, CDR1 is KGHDR and CDR2 is SFDVKD. The CDR3 is 15 residues long. J was trimmed by 7 bases and V by 3 bases; bases with no gene match: 7. The CDR3 DNA reads as TGTGCCACCAGTGATGCAACAGGGGGAAGAAATGAGCAGTTCTTC. It yields the protein CATSDATGGRNEQFF.

The chain recombines TRBV6-5 with TRBJ2-5; 7 nucleotides align to TRBD1. Germline trimming cut 5 bases from V and 3 bases from J; bases unmatched to any gene: 3. Germline values: CDR1 MNHEY, CDR2 SVGAGI. The CDR3 totals 13 residues. The CDR3 here is CASSRTGKETQYF. CDR3 nucleotides: TGTGCCAGCAGTAGGACAGGAAAAGAGACCCAGTACTTC.

The gene calls are TRBV6-6 and TRBJ2-7; D unresolved. Germline V gives CDR1 MNHNY, CDR2 SVGAGI (reference sequence). The CDR3 has 15 residues. V shed 2 bases and J shed 2 bases, with 13 bases lying between them. CDR3 amino acids: CASSYTPVDTYEQYF. CDR3 DNA: TGTGCCAGCAGTTACACGCCGGTAGACACCTACGAGCAGTACTTC.

J is TRBJ1-2 and V is TRBV3-1 (or the pseudogene TRBV3-2), with 7 bases matching TRBD1. This CDR3 has 15 residues. Losses at the gene ends were 5 bases for V and 5 bases for J; bases not matched to a gene: 11. Germline assignment: CDR1 LGHDT and CDR2 YNNKEL (reference sequence). CDR3 in amino acids: CASSTTKGAGYGYTF. The CDR3 DNA follows: TGTGCCAGCAGCACCACAAAGGGGGCAGGGTATGGCTACACCTTC.

This chain connects TRBV9 to TRBJ2-3; 7 bases are a match to TRBD1. V shed 3 bases, J shed 8 bases, and the junction held 9 bases outside the gene matches. Germline V CDR1 and CDR2: SGDLS, YYNGEE. The CDR3 length is 14 residues. The CDR3 DNA follows: TGTGCCAGCAGCGCTCGACAGGGTGAAGGTACGCAGTATTTT. It encodes CASSARQGEGTQYF.

The chain joins TRBV5-1 to TRBJ1-2, with 7 bases fitting TRBD1. CDR1 is SGHRS and CDR2 is YFSETQ in the germline V gene. This CDR3 comprises 14 residues. J gave up 7 bases and V 0 bases, and 6 bases lay outside the gene matches. The CDR3 DNA reads as TGCGCCAGCAGCTTGGATGACAGGGTGGGTGGCTACACCTTC. Protein sequence: CASSLDDRVGGYTF.

This chain connects TRBV11-1 to TRBJ2-6; D possibly corresponds to TRBD1 (5 bases). The ends were cut back, 5 bases at V and 3 bases at J, with 14 bases in the middle. There are 16 residues in the CDR3. Germline loops: CDR1 SGHAT, CDR2 FQDESV (reference sequence). The CDR3 spells CASSRIQGGGANVLTF. The CDR3, as DNA: TGTGCCAGCAGCCGAATCCAGGGTGGTGGGGCCAACGTCCTGACTTTC.

The genes are TRBV6-5 and TRBJ2-2, with D tentatively TRBD1 (5 bases). There are 14 residues in the CDR3. Germline CDR1 is MNHEY and CDR2 is SVGAGI. V gave up 7 bases and J gave up 2 bases, with 11 bases separating them. CDR3 in DNA: TGTGCCAGCACCCCGACAGATAACACCGGGGAGCTGTTTTTT. Translation: CASTPTDNTGELFF.

The chain combines TRBV7-9 with TRBJ2-7; D unclear. Trimming stripped 1 base from V and 2 bases from J, with 6 bases between. Germline values: CDR1 SEHNR, CDR2 FQNEAQ (reference sequence). CDR3 length equals 13 residues. CDR3 loop: CASSLDETYEQYF. DNA of the CDR3: TGTGCCAGCAGCTTAGATGAGACCTACGAGCAGTACTTC.

The rearrangement links TRBV7-9 to TRBJ2-5, with 13 bases identical to TRBD2. Germline CDR1 reads SEHNR; CDR2 reads FQNEAQ (reference sequence). V shed 3 bases and J 4 bases; nucleotides not matched to a gene: 5. This CDR3 is 16 amino acids long. The CDR3 region is CASSLGLAGSGETQYF. The CDR3 nucleotides read TGTGCCAGCAGCTTGGGACTAGCGGGAAGTGGAGAGACCCAGTACTTC. Looking up the rest from reference TRBV7-9 and TRBJ2-5 gives the full variable domain: DTGVSQNPRHKITKRGQNVTFRCDPISEHNRLYWYRQTLGQGPEFLTYFQNEAQLEKSRLLSDRFSAERPKGSFSTLEIQRTEQGDSAMYLCASSLGLAGSGETQYFGPGTRLLVL.

The chain is built from TRBV1 and TRBJ2-1; the table assigns TRBD2, which was not confirmed against the DNA. TRBV1 is a pseudogene locus. The length of the CDR3 is 16 residues. As DNA, the CDR3 is TGCACCAGCAGCCAACGGCCGGGGTACAAATACAATGAGCAGTTCTTC. Residues: CTSSQRPGYKYNEQFF.

Here the CDR3 reads CASRPRRRTGMNEQYF. The CDR3 DNA follows: TGTGCCAGCAGACCCCGGAGACGGACAGGGATGAACGAGCAGTACTTC. The chain couples TRBV27 to TRBJ2-7; 8 bases map to TRBD1. V gave up 6 bases and J gave up 5 bases; unmatched junction bases: 15. Germline CDR1 and CDR2: MNHEY and SMNVEV (reference sequence). CDR3 length: 16 amino acids.

CDR3 residues: CASRNQTGAKGANVLTF. The CDR3 region has the DNA TGTGCCAGCAGGAACCAAACAGGGGCCAAAGGGGCCAACGTCCTGACTTTC. The chain recombines TRBV7-8 with TRBJ2-6; the match to TRBD1 covers 7 bases. Looked up from germline, CDR1 is SGHVS and CDR2 is FQNEAQ. The CDR3 runs to 17 residues. V trimming: 6 bases; J trimming: 4 bases; junction bases outside the gene matches: 12.

This chain connects TRBV28 to TRBJ1-4; 9 bases line up with TRBD1. This CDR3 has 16 amino acids. The J segment lost 7 bases and the V segment lost 3 bases, leaving 9 bases of the junction unmatched. The V gene's germline CDR1 is MDHEN and CDR2 SYDVKM. Here the CDR3 reads CASSFPPGQGGEKLFF. The CDR3 nucleotides read TGTGCCAGCAGTTTCCCTCCGGGACAGGGAGGTGAAAAACTGTTTTTT.

This clone appeared a few times. This sequence joins TRBV19 and TRBJ2-2; 13 bases are a match to TRBD2. The CDR3 is made up of 19 amino acids. Germline V gene sequence: CDR1 LNHDA, CDR2 SQIVND (reference sequence). V trimming: 3 bases; J trimming: 7 bases; junction bases outside the gene matches: 14. The CDR3 is CASSIGTILAGGRNGELFF. As DNA, the CDR3 is TGTGCCAGTAGTATCGGGACAATACTAGCGGGAGGGCGAAACGGGGAGCTGTTTTTT.

The rearrangement uses TRBV7-2 and TRBJ1-1, with 9 bases fitting TRBD1. This CDR3 has 15 amino acids. Germline assignment: CDR1 SGHTA and CDR2 FQGNSA. V lost 4 bases, J lost 4 bases, and 7 bases stayed unmatched. This chain's CDR3 is CASSYLQGAGTEAFF. DNA of the CDR3: TGTGCCAGCAGCTACCTACAGGGGGCAGGCACTGAAGCTTTCTTT.

This clone has only one observation. This chain connects TRBV30 to TRBJ2-1; 11 bases agree with TRBD2. The CDR3 runs to 16 residues. Germline V gene data show CDR1 as GTSNPN and CDR2 as SVGIG (reference sequence). V trimming: 1 base; J trimming: 6 bases; junction bases outside the gene matches: 8. The CDR3 spells CAWSGLTGLAGNEQFF. The CDR3 nucleotides read TGTGCCTGGAGTGGATTAACCGGACTAGCGGGCAATGAGCAGTTCTTC.

CDR3 DNA: TGTGCCAGCAGTTTGGGGGGATCGACCGGAAACACCATATATTTT. This sequence encodes CASSLGGSTGNTIYF. The gene calls are TRBV28 and TRBJ1-3, with a weak D call TRBD1 (5 bases). The CDR3 covers 15 residues. Germline loops: CDR1 MDHEN, CDR2 SYDVKM. V was cut by 3 bases and J by 4 bases, with 13 bases left in between.

This clone appeared once. The chain is built from TRBV4-2 and TRBJ2-7, with D maybe TRBD1 (6 bases). Deletions cut 1 base from V and 6 bases from J, with 22 bases between. The CDR3 covers 17 residues. The germline V gene has CDR1 LGHNA and CDR2 YNFKEQ. CDR3 nucleotide sequence: TGTGCCAGCAGCCAAGGACCCTCGGGACATCTGACAGGCGAGCAGTACTTC. As protein: CASSQGPSGHLTGEQYF.

This sequence joins TRBV7-2 and TRBJ1-1, with TRBD1 matching 10 bases. From germline, CDR1 is SGHTA and CDR2 FQGNSA. V dropped 5 bases and J dropped 10; count of bases not matched to a gene: 13. CDR3 length equals 15 residues. The CDR3 region is CASSNRQGATMRAFF. CDR3 DNA sequence: TGTGCCAGCAGCAACCGACAGGGGGCGACGATGAGAGCTTTCTTT.

The gene calls are TRBV5-1 and TRBJ2-7, with 10 bases matching TRBD1. CDR3 length: 14 residues. The ends lost 4 bases at V and 6 bases at J; junction bases unmatched: 7. Germline loops: CDR1 SGHRS, CDR2 YFSETQ. This CDR3 is CASSADRGHGEQYF. The CDR3 DNA sequence: TGCGCCAGCAGCGCCGACAGGGGGCACGGCGAGCAGTACTTC.

The sample holds a few counts of this clone. This chain links TRBV29-1 with TRBJ2-1; 10 bases agree with TRBD1. This CDR3 has 14 amino acids. Germline V gene lookup returns CDR1 SQVTM and CDR2 ANQGSEA. V trimming: 7 bases; J trimming: 11 bases; junction bases outside the gene matches: 14. The CDR3 loop reads CSEGQGGTTAKQFF. The CDR3 bases are TGCAGCGAAGGACAGGGGGGGACGACAGCAAAGCAGTTCTTC.

The chain joins TRBV12-3 or TRBV12-4 to TRBJ1-6; unclear D gene. Trimming removed 5 bases at V and 6 bases at J, with 5 bases between. This CDR3 has 12 residues. The CDR3 DNA is TGTGCCAGCAGTCTCCGTAATTCACCCCTCCACTTT. This translates into CASSLRNSPLHF.

This chain uses TRBV14 with TRBJ2-3; 7 bases agree with TRBD1. The junction had 21 bases not matched to a gene; V was cut back by 4 bases and J by 2 bases. Germline CDR1 is SGHDN and CDR2 is FVKESK. CDR3 size: 20 residues. CDR3 sequence reads: CASSLSRTGHLIQNTDTQYF. The CDR3 nucleotides are TGTGCCAGCAGCCTTTCCCGGACAGGTCATCTAATTCAGAACACAGATACGCAGTATTTT.

This clone was observed a few times. This rearrangement joins TRBV10-3 to TRBJ1-2, with TRBD1 identical over 8 bases. The CDR3 consists of 13 residues. The trim removed 6 bases at V and 2 bases at J, leaving 2 bases unmatched. Germline CDR1 and CDR2: ENHRY and SYGVKD. In DNA form, the CDR3 reads TGTGCCATCAGGCGACAGGGGAACTATGGCTACACCTTC. The encoded protein is CAIRRQGNYGYTF.

The CDR3 protein is CASSPPATETQYF. For the CDR3, the DNA is TGTGCCAGCTCACCACCGGCCACAGAGACCCAGTACTTC. This chain joins TRBV18 and TRBJ2-5; D is undetermined. Trimming removed 0 bases at V and 4 bases at J, with 6 bases between. The CDR3 is 13 amino acids. Germline CDR1 is KGHSH and CDR2 is LQKENI.

V gene TRBV27 combines with J gene TRBJ2-3, with TRBD2 as a possible D gene (6 bases). The germline gives CDR1 MNHEY, CDR2 SMNVEV (reference sequence). Trimming pared 2 bases from V and 2 bases from J, leaving 11 bases between. The CDR3 length is 15 residues. CDR3 amino acids: CASSLAGPSTDTQYF. The DNA for the CDR3 is TGTGCCAGCAGTTTAGCGGGGCCATCCACAGATACGCAGTATTTT.

The rearrangement uses TRBV6-2 or TRBV6-3 and TRBJ2-1, with TRBD1 matching over 7 bases. CDR3 length: 16 amino acids. Germline V gene data show CDR1 as MNHEY and CDR2 as SVGEGT. Trimming removed 0 bases from V and 8 bases from J; junction bases left unmatched: 10. The CDR3 loop reads CASSYSPHQGVHEQFF. The DNA of the CDR3 is TGTGCCAGCAGTTACTCGCCCCACCAGGGGGTTCATGAGCAGTTCTTC.

The gene calls are TRBV18 and TRBJ2-1; TRBD1 matches at 8 bases. Per the germline V gene, CDR1 is KGHSH and CDR2 is LQKENI. This CDR3 contains 16 residues. Unmatched junction bases numbered 7, after V lost 4 bases and J lost 2 bases. CDR3 region: CASSLQAGQAYNEQFF. The CDR3 bases are TGTGCCAGCTCACTGCAGGCGGGACAGGCCTACAATGAGCAGTTCTTC.